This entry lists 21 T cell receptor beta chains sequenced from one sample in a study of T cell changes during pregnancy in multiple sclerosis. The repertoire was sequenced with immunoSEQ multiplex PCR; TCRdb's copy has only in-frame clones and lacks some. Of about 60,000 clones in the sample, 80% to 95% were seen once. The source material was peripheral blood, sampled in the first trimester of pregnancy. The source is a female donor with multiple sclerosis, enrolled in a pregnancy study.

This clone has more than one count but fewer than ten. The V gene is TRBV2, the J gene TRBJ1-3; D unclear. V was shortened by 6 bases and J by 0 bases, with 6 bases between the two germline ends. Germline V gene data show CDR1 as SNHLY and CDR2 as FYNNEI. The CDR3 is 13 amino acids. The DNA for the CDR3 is TGTGCCAGCAGGGTGCGCTCTGGAAACACCATATATTTT. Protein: CASRVRSGNTIYF.

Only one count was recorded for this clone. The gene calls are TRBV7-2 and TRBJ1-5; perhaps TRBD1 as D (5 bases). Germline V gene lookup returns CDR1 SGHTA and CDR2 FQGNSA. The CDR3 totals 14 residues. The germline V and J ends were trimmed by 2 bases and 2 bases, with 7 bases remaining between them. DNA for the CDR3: TGTGCCAGCAGCTTATCGGGGGGCAATCAGCCCCAGCATTTT. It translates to CASSLSGGNQPQHF. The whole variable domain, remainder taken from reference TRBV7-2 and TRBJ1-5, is GAGVSQSPSNKVTEKGKDVELRCDPISGHTALYWYRQSLGQGLEFLIYFQGNSAPDKSGLPSDRFSAERTGGSVSTLTIQRTQQEDSAVYLCASSLSGGNQPQHFGDGTRLSIL.

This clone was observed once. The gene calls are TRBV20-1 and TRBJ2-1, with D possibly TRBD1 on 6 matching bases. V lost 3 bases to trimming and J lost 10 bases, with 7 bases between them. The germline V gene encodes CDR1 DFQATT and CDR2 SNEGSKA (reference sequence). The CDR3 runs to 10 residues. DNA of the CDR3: TGCAGTGCTAGTGACAGGGAGCAGTTCTTC. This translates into CSASDREQFF.

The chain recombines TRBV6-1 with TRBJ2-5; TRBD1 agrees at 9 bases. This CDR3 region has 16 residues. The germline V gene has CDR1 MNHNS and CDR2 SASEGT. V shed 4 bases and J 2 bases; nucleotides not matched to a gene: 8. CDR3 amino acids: CASSAGQGTEQETQYF. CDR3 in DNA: TGTGCCAGCAGTGCCGGACAGGGGACGGAACAAGAGACCCAGTACTTC.

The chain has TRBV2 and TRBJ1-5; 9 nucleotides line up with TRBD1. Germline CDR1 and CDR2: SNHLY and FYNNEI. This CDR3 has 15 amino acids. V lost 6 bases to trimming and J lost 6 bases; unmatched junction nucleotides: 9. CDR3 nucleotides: TGTGCCAGCAGCTGGGGACAGGGAGAAAGTCAGCCCCAGCATTTT. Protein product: CASSWGQGESQPQHF.

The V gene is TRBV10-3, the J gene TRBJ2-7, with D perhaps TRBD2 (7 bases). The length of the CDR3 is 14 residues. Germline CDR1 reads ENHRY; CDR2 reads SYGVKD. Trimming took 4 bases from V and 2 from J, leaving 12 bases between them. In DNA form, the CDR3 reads TGTGCCATCAGTGGGAGGGAGGGGGCCTACGAGCAGTACTTC. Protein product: CAISGREGAYEQYF.

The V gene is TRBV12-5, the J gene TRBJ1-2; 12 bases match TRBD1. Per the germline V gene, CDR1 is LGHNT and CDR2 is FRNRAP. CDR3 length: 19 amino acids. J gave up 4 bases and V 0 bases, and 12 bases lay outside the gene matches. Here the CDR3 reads CASGLVPGTGGFISYGYTF. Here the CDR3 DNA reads TGTGCTAGTGGTTTGGTACCAGGGACAGGGGGCTTTATAAGCTATGGCTACACCTTC.

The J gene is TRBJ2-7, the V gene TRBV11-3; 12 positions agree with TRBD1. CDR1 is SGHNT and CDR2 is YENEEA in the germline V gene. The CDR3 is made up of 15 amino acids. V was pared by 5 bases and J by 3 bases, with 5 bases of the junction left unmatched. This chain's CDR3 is CASSVRDRGLYEQYF. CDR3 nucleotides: TGTGCCAGCAGCGTCCGGGACAGGGGGCTCTACGAGCAGTACTTC.

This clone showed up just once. The CDR3 DNA sequence: TGCAGCGTTCTACAGGGGTGGGAAGCTTTCTTT. Translating it yields CSVLQGWEAFF. The V and J genes are TRBV29-1 and TRBJ1-1; TRBD1 matches 7 bases. Per germline, CDR1 SQVTM and CDR2 ANQGSEA. Trimming cost V 5 bases and J 8 bases; bases outside gene matches: 5. This CDR3 contains 11 residues.

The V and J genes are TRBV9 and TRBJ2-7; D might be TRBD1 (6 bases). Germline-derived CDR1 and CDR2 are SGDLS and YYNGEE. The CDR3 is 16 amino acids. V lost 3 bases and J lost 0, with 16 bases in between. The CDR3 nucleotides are TGTGCCAGCAGCGGGGGACAATCGCGACACTCCTACGAGCAGTACTTC. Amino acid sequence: CASSGGQSRHSYEQYF.

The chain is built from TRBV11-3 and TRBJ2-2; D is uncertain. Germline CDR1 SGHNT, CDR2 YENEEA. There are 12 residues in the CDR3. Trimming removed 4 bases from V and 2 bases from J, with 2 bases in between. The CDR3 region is CASSSNTGELFF. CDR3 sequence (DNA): TGTGCCAGCAGCTCTAACACCGGGGAGCTGTTTTTT.

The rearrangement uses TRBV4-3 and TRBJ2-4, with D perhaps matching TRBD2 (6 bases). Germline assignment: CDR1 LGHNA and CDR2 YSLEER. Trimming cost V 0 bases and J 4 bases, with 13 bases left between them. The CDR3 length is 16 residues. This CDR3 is CASSQEGGDQKNIQYF. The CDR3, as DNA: TGCGCCAGCAGCCAAGAAGGCGGGGACCAGAAAAACATTCAGTACTTC.

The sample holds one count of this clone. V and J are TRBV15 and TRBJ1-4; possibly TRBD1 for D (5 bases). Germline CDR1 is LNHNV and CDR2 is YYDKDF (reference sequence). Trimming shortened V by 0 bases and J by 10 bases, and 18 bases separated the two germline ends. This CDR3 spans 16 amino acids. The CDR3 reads CATSRDLTQGLVKLFF. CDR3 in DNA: TGTGCCACCAGCAGAGATTTAACGCAGGGACTTGTAAAACTGTTTTTT.

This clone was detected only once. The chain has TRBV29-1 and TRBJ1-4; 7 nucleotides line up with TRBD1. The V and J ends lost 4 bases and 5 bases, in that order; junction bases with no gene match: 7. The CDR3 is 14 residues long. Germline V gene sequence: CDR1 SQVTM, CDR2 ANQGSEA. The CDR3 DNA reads TGCAGCGTTGTTTTAGGGACAGTAAATGAAAAACTGTTTTTT. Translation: CSVVLGTVNEKLFF.

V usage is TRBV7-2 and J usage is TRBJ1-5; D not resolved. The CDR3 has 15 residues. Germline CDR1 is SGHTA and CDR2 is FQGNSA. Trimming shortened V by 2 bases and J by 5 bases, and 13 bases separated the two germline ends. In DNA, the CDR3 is TGTGCCAGCAGCTTATGGGGAGACAAGGATCAGCCCCAGCATTTT. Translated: CASSLWGDKDQPQHF.

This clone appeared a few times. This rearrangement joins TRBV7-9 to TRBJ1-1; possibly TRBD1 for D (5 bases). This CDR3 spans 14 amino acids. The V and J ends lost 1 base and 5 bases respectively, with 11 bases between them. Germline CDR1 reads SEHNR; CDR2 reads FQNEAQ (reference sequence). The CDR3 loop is CASSLVGVRTEAFF. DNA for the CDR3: TGTGCCAGCAGCTTAGTAGGGGTGCGGACTGAAGCTTTCTTT. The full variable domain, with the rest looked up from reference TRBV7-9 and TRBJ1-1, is DTGVSQNPRHKITKRGQNVTFRCDPISEHNRLYWYRQTLGQGPEFLTYFQNEAQLEKSRLLSDRFSAERPKGSFSTLEIQRTEQGDSAMYLCASSLVGVRTEAFFGQGTRLTVV.

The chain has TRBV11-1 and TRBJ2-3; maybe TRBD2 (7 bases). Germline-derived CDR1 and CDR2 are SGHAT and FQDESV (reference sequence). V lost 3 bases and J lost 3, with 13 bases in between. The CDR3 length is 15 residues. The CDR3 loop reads CASSLRGGKTDTQYF. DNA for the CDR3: TGTGCCAGCAGCTTGAGGGGGGGCAAGACAGATACGCAGTATTTT. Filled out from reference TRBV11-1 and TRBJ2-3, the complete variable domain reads EAEVAQSPRYKITEKSQAVAFWCDPISGHATLYWYRQILGQGPELLVQFQDESVVDDSQLPKDRFSAERLKGVDSTLKIQPAELGDSAMYLCASSLRGGKTDTQYFGPGTRLTVL.

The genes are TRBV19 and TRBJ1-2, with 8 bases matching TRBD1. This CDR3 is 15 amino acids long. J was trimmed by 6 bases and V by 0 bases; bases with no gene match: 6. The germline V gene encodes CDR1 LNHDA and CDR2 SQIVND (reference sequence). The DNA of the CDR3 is TGTGCCAGTAGTATAGACTCGGGACAGGTGAATGGCTACACCTTC. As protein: CASSIDSGQVNGYTF.

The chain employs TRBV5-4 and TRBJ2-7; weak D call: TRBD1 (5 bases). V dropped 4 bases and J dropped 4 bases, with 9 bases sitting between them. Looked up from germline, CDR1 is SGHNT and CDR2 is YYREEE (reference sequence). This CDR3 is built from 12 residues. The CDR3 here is CASSIDSYEQYF. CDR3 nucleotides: TGTGCCAGCAGCATCGACAGTTACGAGCAGTACTTC. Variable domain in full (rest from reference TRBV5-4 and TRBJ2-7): ETGVTQSPTHLIKTRGQQVTLRCSSQSGHNTVSWYQQALGQGPQFIFQYYREEENGRGNFPPRFSGLQFPNYSSELNVNALELDDSALYLCASSIDSYEQYFGPGTRLTVT.

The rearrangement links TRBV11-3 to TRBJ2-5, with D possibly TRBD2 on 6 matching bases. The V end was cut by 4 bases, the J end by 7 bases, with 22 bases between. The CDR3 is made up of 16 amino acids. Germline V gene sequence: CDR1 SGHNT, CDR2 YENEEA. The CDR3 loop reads CASSYRGGSSEGTQYF. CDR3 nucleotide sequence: TGTGCCAGCAGCTATCGGGGAGGATCTAGTGAGGGGACCCAGTACTTC.

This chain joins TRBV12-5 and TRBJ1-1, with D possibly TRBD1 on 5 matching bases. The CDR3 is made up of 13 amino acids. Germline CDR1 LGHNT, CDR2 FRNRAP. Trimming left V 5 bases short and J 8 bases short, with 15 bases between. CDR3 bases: TGTGCTAGTGGTGCCCCCGGGGGTAAAGAAGCTTTCTTT. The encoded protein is CASGAPGGKEAFF. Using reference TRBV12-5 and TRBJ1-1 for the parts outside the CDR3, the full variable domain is DARVTQTPRHKVTEMGQEVTMRCQPILGHNTVFWYRQTMMQGLELLAYFRNRAPLDDSGMPKDRFSAEMPDATLATLKIQPSEPRDSAVYFCASGAPGGKEAFFGQGTRLTVV.